Given below is one TCR beta chain in context. Here immunoSEQ multiplex PCR was the method, and the copy in TCRdb shows in-frame clones only, minus some. Among 13,000 or so clones listed, around 90% were seen once. These data are taken from a study of T cell clonotyping in hematopoietic cell transplantation. Recipient blood drawn about 28 days pretransplant and days 30, 100, 180 after. Sequenced material: PBMCs, taken 100 days after allogeneic stem cell transplant. This TCR came from a female patient aged 50-60 years who had an allogeneic stem cell transplant from an unrelated donor, so the T cells may come from the graft donor. Some clones in this sample may be carry-over from other donors' samples.

The CDR3 region is CASRKGSTGRAEAFF. As DNA, the CDR3 is TGTGCCAGCAGAAAAGGGTCGACAGGGAGGGCTGAAGCTTTCTTT. The chain uses TRBV6-5 and TRBJ1-1; 7 bases agree with TRBD1. The CDR3 consists of 15 residues. With 6 bases clipped from V and 6 bases from J, the junction kept 13 bases outside the gene matches. Germline CDR1 is MNHEY and CDR2 is SVGAGI.